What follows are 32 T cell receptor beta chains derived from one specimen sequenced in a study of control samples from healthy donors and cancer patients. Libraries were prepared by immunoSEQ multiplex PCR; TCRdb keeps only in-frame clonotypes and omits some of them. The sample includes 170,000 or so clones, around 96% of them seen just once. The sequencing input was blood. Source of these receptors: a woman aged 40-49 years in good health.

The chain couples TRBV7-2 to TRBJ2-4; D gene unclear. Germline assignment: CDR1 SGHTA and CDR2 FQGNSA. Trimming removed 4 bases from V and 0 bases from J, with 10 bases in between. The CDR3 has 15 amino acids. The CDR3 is CASSSTIGAKNIQYF. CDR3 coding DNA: TGTGCCAGCAGCTCAACTATAGGAGCCAAAAACATTCAGTACTTC.

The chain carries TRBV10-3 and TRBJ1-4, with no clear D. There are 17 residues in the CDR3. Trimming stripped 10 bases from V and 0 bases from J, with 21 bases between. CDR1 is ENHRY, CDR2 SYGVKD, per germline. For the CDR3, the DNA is TGTGCCACCCGAGGAACAGACCCAGATGCAACTAATGAAAAACTGTTTTTT. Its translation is CATRGTDPDATNEKLFF.

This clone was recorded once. The CDR3 DNA reads as TGTGCCGCACAGGGGACACCTCTTTTTGAAGCTTTCTTT. Protein: CAAQGTPLFEAFF. J is TRBJ1-1 and V is TRBV28; 7 bases are a match to TRBD1. Trimming at V came to 11 bases and at J to 7 bases, leaving 13 bases not matched to a gene. Germline V gives CDR1 MDHEN, CDR2 SYDVKM. The CDR3 is 13 amino acids.

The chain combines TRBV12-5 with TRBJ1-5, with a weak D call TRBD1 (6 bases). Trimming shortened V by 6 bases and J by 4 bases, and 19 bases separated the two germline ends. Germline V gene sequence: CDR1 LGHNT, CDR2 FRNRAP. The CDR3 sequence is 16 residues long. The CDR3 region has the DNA TGTGCTAGTGGAGTTGTTTGGAAGGGGGGAAATCAGCCCCAGCATTTT. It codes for CASGVVWKGGNQPQHF.

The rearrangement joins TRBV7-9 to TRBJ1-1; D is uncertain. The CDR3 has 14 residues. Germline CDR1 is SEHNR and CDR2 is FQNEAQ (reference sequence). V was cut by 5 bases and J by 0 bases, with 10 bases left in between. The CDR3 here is CASSPSGMNTEAFF. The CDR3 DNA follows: TGTGCCAGCAGCCCCAGCGGGATGAACACTGAAGCTTTCTTT.

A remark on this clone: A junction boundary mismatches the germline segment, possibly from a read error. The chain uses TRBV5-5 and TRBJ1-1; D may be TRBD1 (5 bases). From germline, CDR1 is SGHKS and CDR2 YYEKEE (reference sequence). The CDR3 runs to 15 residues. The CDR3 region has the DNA TGTGCCAGCAGTCGAACAGGAGCAGGGAACACTGAGGCTTTCTTT. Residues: CASSRTGAGNTEAFF.

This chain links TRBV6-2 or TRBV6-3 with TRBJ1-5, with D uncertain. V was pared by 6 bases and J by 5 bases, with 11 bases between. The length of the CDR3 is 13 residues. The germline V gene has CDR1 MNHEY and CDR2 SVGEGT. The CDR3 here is CASSDDIDQPQHF. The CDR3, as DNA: TGTGCCAGCAGCGACGACATTGATCAGCCCCAGCATTTT.

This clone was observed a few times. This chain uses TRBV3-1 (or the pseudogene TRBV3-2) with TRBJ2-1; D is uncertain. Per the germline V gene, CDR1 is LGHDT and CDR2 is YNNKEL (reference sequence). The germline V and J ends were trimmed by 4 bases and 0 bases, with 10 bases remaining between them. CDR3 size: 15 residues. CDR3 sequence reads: CASSPRQSSYNEQFF. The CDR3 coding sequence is TGTGCCAGCAGCCCACGGCAGAGCTCCTACAATGAGCAGTTCTTC.

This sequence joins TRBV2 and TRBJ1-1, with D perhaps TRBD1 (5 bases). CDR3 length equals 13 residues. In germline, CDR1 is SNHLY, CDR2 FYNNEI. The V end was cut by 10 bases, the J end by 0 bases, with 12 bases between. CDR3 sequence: CATTGGMNTEAFF. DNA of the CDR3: TGTGCCACTACCGGGGGTATGAACACTGAAGCTTTCTTT.

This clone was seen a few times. CDR3 residues: CATSREINSPLHF. The CDR3, as DNA: TGTGCCACCAGCAGAGAGATTAATTCACCCCTCCACTTT. The gene calls are TRBV15 and TRBJ1-6; D is unresolved. Germline V gene sequence: CDR1 LNHNV, CDR2 YYDKDF (reference sequence). The CDR3 covers 13 residues. V was trimmed by 0 bases and J by 6 bases, leaving 3 bases between them.

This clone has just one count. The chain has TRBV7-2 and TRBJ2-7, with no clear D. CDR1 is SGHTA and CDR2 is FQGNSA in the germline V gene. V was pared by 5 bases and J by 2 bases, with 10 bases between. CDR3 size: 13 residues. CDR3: CASSTAGAYEQYF. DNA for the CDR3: TGTGCCAGCAGCACCGCTGGAGCCTACGAGCAGTACTTC.

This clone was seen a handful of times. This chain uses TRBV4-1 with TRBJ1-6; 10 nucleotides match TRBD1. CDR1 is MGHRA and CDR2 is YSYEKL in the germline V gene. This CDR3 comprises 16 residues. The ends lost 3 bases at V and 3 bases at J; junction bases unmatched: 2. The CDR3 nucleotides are TGCGCCAGCAGCCAGGGACAGGGGAACTATAATTCACCCCTCCACTTT. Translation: CASSQGQGNYNSPLHF.

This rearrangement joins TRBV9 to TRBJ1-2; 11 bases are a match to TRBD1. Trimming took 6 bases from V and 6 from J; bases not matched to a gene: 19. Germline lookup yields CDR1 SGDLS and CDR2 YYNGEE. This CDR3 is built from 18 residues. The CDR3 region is CASITFRDRGTLRDGYTF. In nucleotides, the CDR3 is TGTGCCAGCATCACGTTCCGGGACAGGGGGACTCTGAGGGATGGCTACACCTTC.

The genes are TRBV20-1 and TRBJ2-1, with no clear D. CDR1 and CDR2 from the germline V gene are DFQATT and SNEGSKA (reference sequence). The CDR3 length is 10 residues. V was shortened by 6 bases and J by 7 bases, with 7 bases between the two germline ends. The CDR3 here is CSAPQNEQFF. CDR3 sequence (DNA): TGCAGTGCCCCGCAAAATGAGCAGTTCTTC.

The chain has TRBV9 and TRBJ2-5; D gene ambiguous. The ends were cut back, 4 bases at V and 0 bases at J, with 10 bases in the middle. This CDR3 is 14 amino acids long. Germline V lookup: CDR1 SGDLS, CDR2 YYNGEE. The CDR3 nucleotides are TGTGCCAGCAGCTCGACCCTAAACCAAGAGACCCAGTACTTC. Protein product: CASSSTLNQETQYF.

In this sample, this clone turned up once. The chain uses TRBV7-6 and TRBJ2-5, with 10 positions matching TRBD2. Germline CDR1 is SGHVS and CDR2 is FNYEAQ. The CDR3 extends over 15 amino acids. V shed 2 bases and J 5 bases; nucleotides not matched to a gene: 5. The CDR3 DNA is TGTGCCAGCAGCTTATGGGCTAGCGGGAGTGAGACCCAGTACTTC. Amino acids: CASSLWASGSETQYF.

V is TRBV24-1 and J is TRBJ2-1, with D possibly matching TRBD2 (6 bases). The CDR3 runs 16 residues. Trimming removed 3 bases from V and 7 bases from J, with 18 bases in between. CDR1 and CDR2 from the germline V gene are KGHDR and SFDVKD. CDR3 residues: CATSDPGTNGGNEQFF. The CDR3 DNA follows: TGTGCCACCAGTGATCCCGGGACCAATGGGGGGAATGAGCAGTTCTTC.

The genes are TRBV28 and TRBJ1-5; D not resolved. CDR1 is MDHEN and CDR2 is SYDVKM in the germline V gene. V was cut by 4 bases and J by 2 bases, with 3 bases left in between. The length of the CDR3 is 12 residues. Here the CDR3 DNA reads TGTGCCAGCAGTTGGGGCAATCAGCCCCAGCATTTT. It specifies CASSWGNQPQHF.

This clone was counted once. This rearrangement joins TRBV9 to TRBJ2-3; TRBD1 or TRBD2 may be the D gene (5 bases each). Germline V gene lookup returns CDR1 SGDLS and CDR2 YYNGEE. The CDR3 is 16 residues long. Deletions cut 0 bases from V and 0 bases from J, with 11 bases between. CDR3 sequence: CASSVGVGGSTDTQYF. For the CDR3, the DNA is TGTGCCAGCAGCGTAGGGGTTGGGGGTAGCACAGATACGCAGTATTTT.

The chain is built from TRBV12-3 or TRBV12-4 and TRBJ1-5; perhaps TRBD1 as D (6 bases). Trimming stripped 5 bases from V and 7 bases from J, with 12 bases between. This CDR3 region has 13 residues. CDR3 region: CASSTTGRQPQHF. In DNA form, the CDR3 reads TGTGCCAGCAGTACCACAGGGCGGCAGCCCCAGCATTTT.

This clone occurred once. The CDR3: CASSFIGGELHNEQFF. Written as DNA, the CDR3 is TGTGCCAGCAGTTTTATCGGAGGGGAACTCCACAATGAGCAGTTCTTC. The chain links TRBV28 to TRBJ2-1; D is possibly TRBD2 (6 bases). The CDR3 consists of 16 residues. The germline V gene encodes CDR1 MDHEN and CDR2 SYDVKM. The V end lost 3 bases, the J end lost 5 bases, and 17 bases lay between the germline ends.

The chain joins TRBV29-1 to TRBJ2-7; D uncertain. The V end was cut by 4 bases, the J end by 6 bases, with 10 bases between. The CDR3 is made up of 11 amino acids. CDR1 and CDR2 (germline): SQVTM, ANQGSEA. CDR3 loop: CSVAHGIEQYF. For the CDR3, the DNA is TGCAGCGTTGCTCACGGTATCGAGCAGTACTTC.

The CDR3 protein is CSASQGLNTEAFF. CDR3 coding DNA: TGCAGTGCTAGTCAGGGATTGAACACTGAAGCTTTCTTT. V usage is TRBV20-1 and J usage is TRBJ1-1; the D gene is possibly TRBD1 (5 bases). Trimming left V 3 bases short and J 0 bases short, with 8 bases between. CDR1 and CDR2 from the germline V gene are DFQATT and SNEGSKA (reference sequence). This CDR3 contains 13 residues.

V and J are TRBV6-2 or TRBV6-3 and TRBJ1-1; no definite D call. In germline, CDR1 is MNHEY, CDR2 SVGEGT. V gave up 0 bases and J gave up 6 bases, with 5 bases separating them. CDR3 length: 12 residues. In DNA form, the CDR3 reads TGTGCCAGCAGTTACTCCGGGGCTGAAGCTTTCTTT. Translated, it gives CASSYSGAEAFF.

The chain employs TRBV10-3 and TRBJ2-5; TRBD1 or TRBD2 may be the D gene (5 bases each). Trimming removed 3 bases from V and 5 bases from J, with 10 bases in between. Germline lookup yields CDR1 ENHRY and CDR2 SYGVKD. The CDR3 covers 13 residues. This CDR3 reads CAISDGALETQYF. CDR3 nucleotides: TGTGCCATCAGTGACGGGGCTCTGGAGACCCAGTACTTC.

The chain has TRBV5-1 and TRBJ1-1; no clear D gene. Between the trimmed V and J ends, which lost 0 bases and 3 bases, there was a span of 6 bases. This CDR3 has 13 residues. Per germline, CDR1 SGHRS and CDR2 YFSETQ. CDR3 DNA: TGCGCCAGCAGCTTGGAGGTGGACACTGAAGCTTTCTTT. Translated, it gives CASSLEVDTEAFF.

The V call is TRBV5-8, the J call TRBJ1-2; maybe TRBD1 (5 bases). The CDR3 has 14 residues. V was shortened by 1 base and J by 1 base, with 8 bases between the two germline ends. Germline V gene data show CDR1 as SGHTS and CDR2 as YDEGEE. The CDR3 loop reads CASSLRQGNYGYTF. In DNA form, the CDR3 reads TGTGCCAGCAGCTTGAGGCAGGGTAACTATGGCTACACCTTC.

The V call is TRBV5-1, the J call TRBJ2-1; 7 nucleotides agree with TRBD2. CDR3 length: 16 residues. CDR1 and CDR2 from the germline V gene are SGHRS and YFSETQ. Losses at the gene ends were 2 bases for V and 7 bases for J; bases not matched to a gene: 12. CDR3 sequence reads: CASSLQMGSGVNEQFF. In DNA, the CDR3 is TGCGCCAGCAGCTTACAAATGGGAAGCGGGGTTAATGAGCAGTTCTTC. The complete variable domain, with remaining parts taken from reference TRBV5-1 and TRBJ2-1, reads KAGVTQTPRYLIKTRGQQVTLSCSPISGHRSVSWYQQTPGQGLQFLFEYFSETQRNKGNFPGRFSGRQFSNSRSEMNVSTLELGDSALYLCASSLQMGSGVNEQFFGPGTRLTVL.

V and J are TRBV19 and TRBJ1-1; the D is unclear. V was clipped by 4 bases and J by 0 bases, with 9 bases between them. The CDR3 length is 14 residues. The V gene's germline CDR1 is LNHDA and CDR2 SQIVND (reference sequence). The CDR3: CASSSLWVNTEAFF. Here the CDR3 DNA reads TGTGCCAGTAGTAGCCTCTGGGTGAACACTGAAGCTTTCTTT.

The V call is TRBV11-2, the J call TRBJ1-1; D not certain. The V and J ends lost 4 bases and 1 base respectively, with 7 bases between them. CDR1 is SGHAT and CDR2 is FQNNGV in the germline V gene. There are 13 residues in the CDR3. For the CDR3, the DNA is TGTGCCAGCAGCTGGGGAAGGAACACTGAAGCTTTCTTT. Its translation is CASSWGRNTEAFF.

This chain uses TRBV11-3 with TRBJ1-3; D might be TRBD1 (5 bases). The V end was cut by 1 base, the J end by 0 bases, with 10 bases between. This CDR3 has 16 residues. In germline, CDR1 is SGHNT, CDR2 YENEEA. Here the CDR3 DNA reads TGTGCCAGCAGCTTAGGCGGGACGGCCTCTGGAAACACCATATATTTT. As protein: CASSLGGTASGNTIYF.

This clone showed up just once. CDR3 DNA sequence: TGCAGTGCTAGTCGGACCGCCAATAATTCACCCCTCCACTTT. Its protein product is CSASRTANNSPLHF. The J gene is TRBJ1-6, the V gene TRBV20-1, with D unresolved. The CDR3 sequence is 14 residues long. The V end was cut by 3 bases, the J end by 5 bases, with 11 bases between. Germline loops: CDR1 DFQATT, CDR2 SNEGSKA (reference sequence).